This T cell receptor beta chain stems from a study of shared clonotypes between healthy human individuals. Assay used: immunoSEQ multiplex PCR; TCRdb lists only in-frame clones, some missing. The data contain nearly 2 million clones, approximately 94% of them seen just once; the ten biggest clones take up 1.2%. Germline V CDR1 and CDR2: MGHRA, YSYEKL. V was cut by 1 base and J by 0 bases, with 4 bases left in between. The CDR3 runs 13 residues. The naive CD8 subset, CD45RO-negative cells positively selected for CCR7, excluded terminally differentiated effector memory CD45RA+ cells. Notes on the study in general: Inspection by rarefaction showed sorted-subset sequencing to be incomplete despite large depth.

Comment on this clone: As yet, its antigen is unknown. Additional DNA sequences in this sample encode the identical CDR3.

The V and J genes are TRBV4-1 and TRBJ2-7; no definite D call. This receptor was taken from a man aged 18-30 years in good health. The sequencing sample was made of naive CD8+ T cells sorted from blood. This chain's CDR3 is CASSQVGSYEQYF. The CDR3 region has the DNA TGCGCCAGCAGCCAAGTAGGCTCCTACGAGCAGTACTTC.